What follows is one T cell receptor beta chain and its context. Its antigen is unknown. Trimming took 2 bases from V and 5 from J, leaving 12 bases between them. Germline V lookup: CDR1 LNHNV, CDR2 YYDKDF (reference sequence). This CDR3 spans 15 amino acids. The record originates from a study of T cell responses to AZD1222 COVID-19 vaccine. Study observations and caveats: In a largely white British group with more females than males, clonal diversity was possibly underestimated. Regions 160-218 and 743-854 dominated among vaccine-associated CD4 TCRs spanning spike.

TCRdb keeps only in-frame clones here, not all; method: immunoSEQ multiplex PCR. In the table there are over 120,000 clones, roughly 94% of which are singletons. This sequence was found in an adult in good health. The sample in question was peripheral blood, obtained on day 0 of AZD1222 vaccination. The chain is built from TRBV15 and TRBJ1-4, with D possibly TRBD1 on 6 matching bases. The CDR3 nucleotides are TGTGCCACCAGCAGATTCAAAGGGGGGAATGAAAAACTGTTTTTT. It translates to CATSRFKGGNEKLFF.